This entry lists 8 T cell receptor beta chains sequenced from one sample in a study of CD8+ T cells in alopecia areata. Following extraction, RNA underwent reverse transcription to cDNA, which served as the sequencing template. Libraries were prepared by immunoSEQ multiplex PCR; TCRdb keeps only in-frame clonotypes and omits some of them. Of fewer than 250,000 clones in the sample, roughly three fifths were seen once. Treatment: oral pan-JAK inhibitor, 5-10 mg twice daily. The sequenced sample was CD4+ T cells sorted from blood, obtained at week 4, from a patient treated with tofacitinib. The source of these receptors is a human donor with alopecia areata.

This clone was observed a handful of times. The V and J genes are TRBV11-2 and TRBJ2-3; TRBD2 might be the D (6 bases). The V end was cut by 5 bases, the J end by 1 base, with 16 bases between. This CDR3 contains 16 residues. The germline V gene encodes CDR1 SGHAT and CDR2 FQNNGV. CDR3 loop: CASSLGGIGGTDTQYF. The CDR3 DNA is TGTGCCAGCAGCCTTGGGGGGATTGGGGGCACAGATACGCAGTATTTT.

The chain employs TRBV6-1 and TRBJ2-7, with 7 bases aligning to TRBD2. The CDR3 consists of 13 residues. The germline gives CDR1 MNHNS, CDR2 SASEGT. The chain's CDR3 is CAHAASGNYEQYF. DNA for the CDR3: TGTGCACATGCGGCCAGCGGGAACTACGAGCAGTACTTC.

The chain links TRBV19 to TRBJ2-1; D uncertain. V was shortened by 5 bases and J by 10 bases, with 15 bases between the two germline ends. The CDR3 sequence is 13 residues long. Per germline, CDR1 LNHDA and CDR2 SQIVND (reference sequence). The DNA for the CDR3 is TGTGCCAGTAGTGAGGTTGGGCAGGCCGAGCAGTTCTTC. This sequence encodes CASSEVGQAEQFF.

V and J are TRBV10-3 and TRBJ2-3, with D hard to call. Germline V gene sequence: CDR1 ENHRY, CDR2 SYGVKD. The length of the CDR3 is 11 residues. The V end lost 8 bases, the J end lost 9 bases, and 12 bases lay between the germline ends. The CDR3 DNA is TGTGCCATCGAGGAGCGCATGACGCAGTATTTT. Amino acids: CAIEERMTQYF.

The rearrangement joins TRBV27 to TRBJ1-2; 8 bases line up with TRBD1. J gave up 8 bases and V 7 bases, and 18 bases lay outside the gene matches. Germline CDR1 and CDR2: MNHEY and SMNVEV (reference sequence). The CDR3 runs 16 residues. The CDR3 sequence: CASILLVATGARGYTF. CDR3 in DNA: TGTGCCAGCATCCTCCTTGTCGCGACAGGGGCTCGGGGCTACACCTTC.

The chain couples TRBV30 to TRBJ1-1, with 7 bases identical to TRBD1. From germline, CDR1 is GTSNPN and CDR2 SVGIG (reference sequence). V dropped 3 bases and J dropped 0; count of bases not matched to a gene: 1. This CDR3 comprises 13 residues. The CDR3 DNA reads TGTGCCTGGAGGGGACAGCTGAACACTGAAGCTTTCTTT. This sequence encodes CAWRGQLNTEAFF.

The J gene is TRBJ1-5, the V gene TRBV7-6; D is undetermined. Per the germline V gene, CDR1 is SGHVS and CDR2 is FNYEAQ. Trimming left V 8 bases short and J 5 bases short, with 13 bases between. The CDR3 consists of 13 residues. CDR3 coding DNA: TGTGCCAGCGGTCGGAGCCTCGATCAGCCCCAGCATTTT. It is translated as CASGRSLDQPQHF.

The chain carries TRBV19 and TRBJ1-2; D is unresolved. Trimming shortened V by 3 bases and J by 2 bases, and 7 bases separated the two germline ends. CDR3 size: 13 residues. Germline CDR1 and CDR2: LNHDA and SQIVND (reference sequence). The CDR3 bases are TGTGCCAGTAGTATCGGCAGGAACTATGGCTACACCTTC. Its protein is CASSIGRNYGYTF.